The 15 T cell receptor beta chains presented below share a single source sample, sequenced in a study of CD8 T cells in ankylosing spondylitis. TCRdb re-derived calls from the 5' RACE reads in MiXCR, one entry per CDR3 protein. The sample carries around 180,000 distinct CDR3 sequences, approximately 12% recorded once. Material for sequencing was blood, either unsorted or a sorted T cell fraction (not recorded which). The source is a female donor with ankylosing spondylitis or in good health (not recorded which).

The chain recombines TRBV5-4 with TRBJ2-5; D not resolved. The germline V gene encodes CDR1 SGHNT and CDR2 YYREEE (reference sequence). The CDR3 has 12 residues. The V and J ends lost 3 bases and 3 bases respectively, with 6 bases between them. CDR3 loop: CASSSMEETQYF. The CDR3 DNA sequence: TGTGCCAGCAGCTCCATGGAAGAGACCCAGTACTTC.

CDR3: CASRTTGGDSYGYTF. CDR3 nucleotides: TGTGCCAGTAGAACGACAGGGGGTGACTCCTATGGCTACACCTTC. The chain recombines TRBV19 with TRBJ1-2; TRBD1 matches 9 bases. The CDR3 has 15 residues. Trimming took 6 bases from V and 4 from J; bases not matched to a gene: 9. The germline V gene encodes CDR1 LNHDA and CDR2 SQIVND (reference sequence). The full variable domain, completed using reference TRBV19 and TRBJ1-2, is DGGITQSPKYLFRKEGQNVTLSCEQNLNHDAMYWYRQDPGQGLRLIYYSQIVNDFQKGDIAEGYSVSREKKESFPLTVTSAQKNPTAFYLCASRTTGGDSYGYTFGSGTRLTVV.

To note about this clonotype: Being one base from a much bigger clone, this may be a read error. This sequence joins TRBV7-2 and TRBJ2-7; 9 bases fit TRBD2. The CDR3 runs 14 residues. After removal of 2 bases from V and 10 bases from J, the junction contained 9 bases not matched to a gene. CDR1 is SGHTA, CDR2 FQGNSA, per germline. CDR3 protein: CASSLPGTSTDQYF. CDR3 DNA sequence: TGTGCCAGCAGCTTACCCGGGACTAGCACCGATCAGTACTTC.

This rearrangement joins TRBV19 to TRBJ1-5, with a tentative D call TRBD1 (5 bases). There are 13 residues in the CDR3. The germline CDR1 and CDR2 sequences are LNHDA and SQIVND (reference sequence). With 10 bases removed from V and 9 bases from J, the gap between germline ends came to 19 bases. In nucleotides, the CDR3 is TGTGCCACAAGGGACGGTTCGATAGGGCCCCAGCATTTT. This gives the protein CATRDGSIGPQHF.

This clonotype was observed at least ten times. This sequence joins TRBV11-1 and TRBJ2-1; TRBD2 matches 8 bases. V trimming: 10 bases; J trimming: 0 bases; junction bases outside the gene matches: 14. This CDR3 is built from 17 residues. Germline-derived CDR1 and CDR2 are SGHAT and FQDESV (reference sequence). CDR3 residues: CATRGNIAGGSYNEQFF. CDR3 bases: TGTGCCACCCGGGGGAATATCGCGGGAGGCTCCTACAATGAGCAGTTCTTC.

This clonotype occurred many times. The chain carries TRBV12-3 or TRBV12-4 and TRBJ2-7, with D perhaps assigned TRBD1 or TRBD2 (6 bases each). This CDR3 comprises 12 residues. V lost 5 bases and J 7 bases, leaving 12 bases between the germline ends. CDR3 in amino acids: CASSRGQVEQYF. CDR3 coding DNA: TGTGCCAGCAGTCGGGGGCAGGTTGAGCAGTACTTC.

The chain recombines TRBV4-2 with TRBJ2-2; weak D call: TRBD2 (5 bases). CDR1 is LGHNA, CDR2 YNFKEQ, per germline. Trimming took 8 bases from V and 4 from J, leaving 14 bases between them. This CDR3 is 14 amino acids long. DNA of the CDR3: TGTGCCAGCGGTGCGGGTCGGATCACCGGGGAGCTGTTTTTT. Translating it yields CASGAGRITGELFF.

This chain links TRBV12-3 or TRBV12-4 with TRBJ2-7, with 10 bases fitting TRBD1. The CDR3 totals 14 residues. V lost 6 bases, J lost 6 bases, and 8 bases stayed unmatched. The CDR3 here is CASSHLDRGIEQYF. As DNA, the CDR3 is TGTGCCAGCAGCCACCTGGACAGGGGGATCGAGCAGTACTTC.

This clonotype was seen more than once but under ten times. The chain employs TRBV30 and TRBJ2-2; unclear D gene. Germline-derived CDR1 and CDR2 are GTSNPN and SVGIG (reference sequence). The CDR3 consists of 13 residues. V lost 1 base, J lost 0 bases, and 3 bases lay in between. This CDR3 reads CAWSGTNTGELFF. The CDR3 DNA reads as TGTGCCTGGAGTGGTACGAACACCGGGGAGCTGTTTTTT.

As to this clonotype: The junction does not match germline at one end; this may be a read error. The chain joins TRBV5-1 to TRBJ2-3; 9 nucleotides match TRBD2. Germline values: CDR1 SGHRS, CDR2 YFSETQ. This CDR3 has 16 amino acids. The CDR3 loop is CAGSLRVAGGSDTQYF. The DNA for the CDR3 is TGCGCCGGCAGCTTACGTGTGGCGGGAGGGTCAGATACGCAGTATTTT.

This clonotype was observed at least ten times. This chain links TRBV3-1 with TRBJ2-1; 8 nucleotides line up with TRBD2. Losses at the gene ends were 3 bases for V and 10 bases for J; bases not matched to a gene: 8. The CDR3 contains 14 residues. Germline V gene lookup returns CDR1 LGHDT and CDR2 YNNKEL (reference sequence). CDR3 DNA: TGTGCCAGCAGCCATGGTAGCGGGATAAGGGAGCAGTTCTTC. This translates into CASSHGSGIREQFF.

The J gene is TRBJ2-7, the V gene TRBV20-1, with a possible D match to TRBD2 (5 bases). The CDR3 is made up of 11 amino acids. Germline-derived CDR1 and CDR2 are DFQATT and SNEGSKA (reference sequence). Trimming left V 3 bases short and J 7 bases short, with 10 bases between. The CDR3 coding sequence is TGCAGTGCTAGGAGGCCGGGGGAGCAGTACTTC. Translating gives CSARRPGEQYF.

In its sample, this clonotype was seen many times. V and J are TRBV7-9 and TRBJ2-1; possible D gene TRBD2, 6 bases. This CDR3 is built from 15 residues. V was pared by 7 bases and J by 4 bases, with 17 bases between. The germline V gene encodes CDR1 SEHNR and CDR2 FQNEAQ (reference sequence). The CDR3 DNA is TGTGCCAGCAACTACCAGGCGGGGTGGTACAATGAGCAGTTCTTC. It codes for CASNYQAGWYNEQFF.

The chain joins TRBV27 to TRBJ2-1; 8 nucleotides agree with TRBD2. Germline CDR1 is MNHEY and CDR2 is SMNVEV (reference sequence). The V gene end was trimmed by 5 bases and the J gene end by 3 bases; junction bases not matched to a gene: 6. CDR3 length: 15 residues. The CDR3 is CASSDALAVYNEQFF. In DNA, the CDR3 is TGTGCCAGCAGTGACGCACTAGCGGTCTACAATGAGCAGTTCTTC.

The chain couples TRBV20-1 to TRBJ1-6, with D uncertain. From germline, CDR1 is DFQATT and CDR2 SNEGSKA (reference sequence). The V end was cut by 3 bases, the J end by 2 bases, with 11 bases between. CDR3 length: 15 residues. CDR3 coding DNA: TGCAGTGCTAGGGCCGGGGAAGCCTATAATTCACCCCTCCACTTT. The encoded protein is CSARAGEAYNSPLHF.